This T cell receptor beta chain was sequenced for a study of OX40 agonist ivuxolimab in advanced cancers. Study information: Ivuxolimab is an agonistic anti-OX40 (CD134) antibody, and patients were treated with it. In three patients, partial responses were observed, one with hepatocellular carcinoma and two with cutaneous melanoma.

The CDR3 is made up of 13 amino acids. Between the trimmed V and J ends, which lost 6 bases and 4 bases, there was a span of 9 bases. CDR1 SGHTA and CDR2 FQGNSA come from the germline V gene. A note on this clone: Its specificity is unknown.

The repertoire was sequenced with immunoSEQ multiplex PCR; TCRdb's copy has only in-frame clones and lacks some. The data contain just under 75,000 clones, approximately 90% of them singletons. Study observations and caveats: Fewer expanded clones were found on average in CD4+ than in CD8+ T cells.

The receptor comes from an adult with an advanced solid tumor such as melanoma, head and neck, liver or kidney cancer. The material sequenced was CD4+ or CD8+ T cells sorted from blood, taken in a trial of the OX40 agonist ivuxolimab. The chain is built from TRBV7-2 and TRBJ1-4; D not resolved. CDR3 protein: CASREQINEKLFF. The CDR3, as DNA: TGTGCCAGCAGGGAACAGATTAATGAAAAACTGTTTTTT. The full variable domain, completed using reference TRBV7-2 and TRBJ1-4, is GAGVSQSPSNKVTEKGKDVELRCDPISGHTALYWYRQSLGQGLEFLIYFQGNSAPDKSGLPSDRFSAERTGGSVSTLTIQRTQQEDSAVYLCASREQINEKLFFGSGTQLSVL.